These 28 T cell receptor beta chains were all obtained from the same sample, sequenced in a study of T-cell memory formation after mild COVID-19. TCRdb recomputed calls from the 5' RACE reads with MiXCR, one row per CDR3 protein. The sample shows around 100,000 distinct CDR3 sequences, around 10% of them seen only once. The sequenced sample was PBMCs or a T cell subset sorted from them (not recorded which). The receptors originated from a young man who had mild COVID-19 (a few samples of this study predate the infection). Cell type and time point are not known.

A few counts support this clonotype. This chain uses TRBV20-1 with TRBJ1-6, with D unresolved. The V end was cut by 0 bases, the J end by 0 bases, with 9 bases between. The CDR3 length is 16 residues. Germline V gives CDR1 DFQATT, CDR2 SNEGSKA (reference sequence). In DNA form, the CDR3 reads TGCAGTGCTAGAGATCTCGGGAGCTCCTATAATTCACCCCTCCACTTT. It yields the protein CSARDLGSSYNSPLHF.

The chain recombines TRBV29-1 with TRBJ1-2; D uncertain. Germline V gene sequence: CDR1 SQVTM, CDR2 ANQGSEA. CDR3 length: 14 residues. V gave up 6 bases and J gave up 0 bases, with 14 bases separating them. The CDR3 loop is CSVTGEDSNYGYTF. CDR3 in DNA: TGCAGCGTAACCGGGGAGGATTCTAACTATGGCTACACCTTC.

V gene TRBV7-9 combines with J gene TRBJ2-3, with D tentatively TRBD1 or TRBD2 (7 bases each). Germline V gene data show CDR1 as SEHNR and CDR2 as FQNEAQ (reference sequence). V was pared by 6 bases and J by 0 bases, with 13 bases between. The CDR3 is made up of 15 amino acids. CDR3 protein: CASSGGDRSTDTQYF. For the CDR3, the DNA is TGTGCCAGCAGTGGGGGGGACAGAAGCACAGATACGCAGTATTTT. Drawing the rest from reference TRBV7-9 and TRBJ2-3, the complete variable domain is DTGVSQNPRHKITKRGQNVTFRCDPISEHNRLYWYRQTLGQGPEFLTYFQNEAQLEKSRLLSDRFSAERPKGSFSTLEIQRTEQGDSAMYLCASSGGDRSTDTQYFGPGTRLTVL.

This clonotype occurred many times. The chain has TRBV4-1 and TRBJ1-2; possible D gene TRBD1, 6 bases. With 1 base removed from V and 0 bases from J, the gap between germline ends came to 9 bases. The germline V gene encodes CDR1 MGHRA and CDR2 YSYEKL. This CDR3 has 15 amino acids. CDR3 coding DNA: TGCGCCAGCAGCCAAGGAGGGGGGCCTAACTATGGCTACACCTTC. Translating it yields CASSQGGGPNYGYTF.

This clonotype has only a few counts. The chain employs TRBV6-5 and TRBJ2-7; D is ambiguous. CDR1 and CDR2 (germline): MNHEY, SVGAGI. The CDR3 is made up of 13 amino acids. V was clipped by 8 bases and J by 4 bases, with 15 bases between them. CDR3 coding DNA: TGTGCCAGCTCGGGCCCCCCGGAGTACGAGCAGTACTTC. It encodes CASSGPPEYEQYF.

This clonotype showed up just a few times. This chain joins TRBV13 and TRBJ2-7; 13 bases are shared with TRBD2. The ends lost 4 bases at V and 0 bases at J; junction bases unmatched: 6. The length of the CDR3 is 17 residues. Per the germline V gene, CDR1 is PRHDT and CDR2 is FYEKMQ (reference sequence). The CDR3 protein is CASSSTGTSGDSYEQYF. The CDR3 DNA reads as TGTGCCAGCAGCTCTACAGGGACTAGCGGGGACTCCTACGAGCAGTACTTC.

The sample holds a few counts of this clonotype. The chain has TRBV6-5 and TRBJ2-5, with 12 bases identical to TRBD2. CDR1 and CDR2 from the germline V gene are MNHEY and SVGAGI. V lost 2 bases, J lost 2 bases, and 0 bases stayed unmatched. This CDR3 has 15 residues. In nucleotides, the CDR3 is TGTGCCAGCAGTTACGGACTAGCGGGACAAGAGACCCAGTACTTC. It yields the protein CASSYGLAGQETQYF.

The J gene is TRBJ2-1, the V gene TRBV2, with TRBD1 as a possible D gene (6 bases). The CDR3 is 16 residues long. CDR1 is SNHLY and CDR2 is FYNNEI in the germline V gene. V dropped 7 bases and J dropped 1 base, with 17 bases sitting between them. CDR3: CASIARGGRSYNEQFF. In nucleotides, the CDR3 is TGTGCCAGCATTGCGCGTGGGGGCCGGTCCTACAATGAGCAGTTCTTC.

A few counts support this clonotype. The chain recombines TRBV12-3 or TRBV12-4 with TRBJ2-3; D possibly corresponds to TRBD2 (5 bases). Trimming pared 3 bases from V and 0 bases from J, leaving 10 bases between. The CDR3 is 15 residues long. This CDR3 reads CASSFLAASTDTQYF. CDR3 in DNA: TGTGCCAGCAGTTTTCTAGCCGCTAGCACAGATACGCAGTATTTT.

This clonotype was counted a single time. This rearrangement joins TRBV25-1 to TRBJ2-2; the D is unclear. The CDR3 loop spans 13 amino acids. The germline CDR1 and CDR2 sequences are MGHDK and SYGVNS. Trimming removed 4 bases from V and 0 bases from J, with 3 bases in between. Here the CDR3 DNA reads TGTGCCAGCAGTGCCCCGAACACCGGGGAGCTGTTTTTT. Amino acids: CASSAPNTGELFF.

This clonotype was detected a few times. The chain uses TRBV4-1 and TRBJ2-3, with a weak D call TRBD2 (5 bases). Germline V gene lookup returns CDR1 MGHRA and CDR2 YSYEKL. V was clipped by 3 bases and J by 2 bases, with 15 bases between them. CDR3 size: 16 residues. The CDR3 loop is CASSQRDEGYTDTQYF. The CDR3, as DNA: TGCGCCAGCAGCCAGCGAGATGAGGGCTACACAGATACGCAGTATTTT.

J is TRBJ2-1 and V is TRBV12-3 or TRBV12-4; unclear D gene. The V gene lost 5 bases and the J gene lost 7 bases, with 12 bases spanning the gap. The CDR3 covers 13 residues. The CDR3 loop reads CASSPPVGNEQFF. The CDR3 DNA reads as TGTGCCAGCAGTCCCCCGGTGGGGAATGAGCAGTTCTTC.

V and J are TRBV4-3 and TRBJ1-4; 7 nucleotides line up with TRBD1. V gave up 3 bases and J gave up 4 bases; unmatched junction bases: 11. In germline, CDR1 is LGHNA, CDR2 YSLEER. The CDR3 is 17 amino acids. The CDR3 DNA is TGCGCCAGCAGCCACGGTTTTGGACAGGCCCTTAATGAAAAACTGTTTTTT. As protein: CASSHGFGQALNEKLFF.

The CDR3 nucleotides are TGTGCCAGCAGCTTGGTCGGGGTCGGGACTGAAGCTTTCTTT. Its protein product is CASSLVGVGTEAFF. V and J are TRBV5-5 and TRBJ1-1; D gene uncertain. The germline V gene has CDR1 SGHKS and CDR2 YYEKEE (reference sequence). Trimming shortened V by 0 bases and J by 5 bases, and 11 bases separated the two germline ends. The CDR3 extends over 14 amino acids.

A few counts support this clonotype. The rearrangement joins TRBV3-1 to TRBJ2-7, with 7 bases identical to TRBD1. The CDR3 covers 13 residues. V dropped 4 bases and J dropped 6; count of bases not matched to a gene: 6. Germline CDR1 and CDR2: LGHDT and YNNKEL (reference sequence). The CDR3 reads CASSPTGMGEQYV. The CDR3 region has the DNA TGTGCCAGCAGCCCGACAGGGATGGGCGAGCAGTACGTC.

The table lists this clonotype with a few counts. This chain links TRBV6-5 with TRBJ2-7; D is perhaps TRBD2 (5 bases). The CDR3 runs to 15 residues. The germline V and J ends were trimmed by 1 base and 0 bases, with 10 bases remaining between them. Germline V gene lookup returns CDR1 MNHEY and CDR2 SVGAGI. The DNA for the CDR3 is TGTGCCAGCAGTTACTTTGCTAGCAGCTCCTACGAGCAGTACTTC. Its translation: CASSYFASSSYEQYF.

The V call is TRBV9, the J call TRBJ2-2, with D unclear. Germline lookup yields CDR1 SGDLS and CDR2 YYNGEE. The length of the CDR3 is 12 residues. V lost 2 bases and J 4 bases, leaving 3 bases between the germline ends. CDR3 sequence: CASSVLTGELFF. CDR3 coding DNA: TGTGCCAGCAGCGTCCTCACCGGGGAGCTGTTTTTT.

This clonotype was seen a handful of times. The chain is built from TRBV5-1 and TRBJ1-5, with TRBD1 as a possible D gene (5 bases). Deletions cut 4 bases from V and 4 bases from J, with 15 bases between. Germline CDR1 reads SGHRS; CDR2 reads YFSETQ. This CDR3 region has 15 residues. The CDR3 DNA sequence: TGCGCCAGCAGCCCCGACCGGGGGAAAAATCAGCCCCAGCATTTT. Protein sequence: CASSPDRGKNQPQHF.

This clonotype was recorded once. Germline is not matched at one junction end, which may reflect a read error. V is TRBV4-1 and J is TRBJ2-5; no firm D call. The length of the CDR3 is 12 residues. Per germline, CDR1 MGHRA and CDR2 YSYEKL. The DNA of the CDR3 is TGCGCCAGCAGCCAACGACAAGGGACCCAGTACTTC. Translating gives CASSQRQGTQYF.

In nucleotides, the CDR3 is TGTGCCAGCAGCGTAGGAGGGAATGAAGCTTTCTTT. Translating it yields CASSVGGNEAFF. The chain carries TRBV9 and TRBJ1-1; D remains ambiguous. Per the germline V gene, CDR1 is SGDLS and CDR2 is YYNGEE. The CDR3 sequence is 12 residues long. V lost 0 bases, J lost 7 bases, and 7 bases lay in between.

The chain uses TRBV15 and TRBJ1-5; TRBD1 matches 7 bases. J lost 0 bases, V lost 7 bases, and 3 bases had no gene match. The CDR3 loop spans 14 amino acids. Germline CDR1 LNHNV, CDR2 YYDKDF (reference sequence). CDR3 region: CATTQGDSNQPQHF. Written as DNA, the CDR3 is TGTGCCACCACCCAGGGGGATAGCAATCAGCCCCAGCATTTT.

The V gene is TRBV4-3, the J gene TRBJ2-1, with 7 bases lining up with TRBD2. In germline, CDR1 is LGHNA, CDR2 YSLEER. Trimming removed 3 bases from V and 6 bases from J; junction bases left unmatched: 5. This CDR3 is 14 amino acids long. The CDR3 nucleotides are TGCGCCAGCAGCCAGGCCCGGACTAGCAATGAGCAGTTCTTC. This gives the protein CASSQARTSNEQFF.

This clonotype was detected only a few times. The genes are TRBV9 and TRBJ2-1; 8 positions match TRBD1. This CDR3 is built from 17 residues. CDR1 SGDLS and CDR2 YYNGEE come from the germline V gene. Trimming at V came to 4 bases and at J to 1 base, leaving 10 bases not matched to a gene. CDR3 amino acids: CASSQVMDRVSYNEQFF. The DNA of the CDR3 is TGTGCCAGCAGCCAAGTGATGGACAGGGTTTCCTACAATGAGCAGTTCTTC.

The chain links TRBV6-2 or TRBV6-3 to TRBJ2-2; 10 nucleotides match TRBD1. This CDR3 comprises 15 residues. Trimming took 5 bases from V and 5 from J; bases not matched to a gene: 5. CDR1 is MNHEY, CDR2 SVGEGT, per germline. DNA of the CDR3: TGTGCCAGCAGTACAGGGACAGGGGAAACCGGGGAGCTGTTTTTT. It translates to CASSTGTGETGELFF.

The table lists this clonotype with a few counts. The rearrangement joins TRBV5-6 to TRBJ2-1; D is undetermined. Germline CDR1 is SGHDT and CDR2 is YYEEEE. V was cut by 7 bases and J by 1 base, with 12 bases left in between. CDR3 length equals 14 residues. The CDR3, as DNA: TGTGCCAGCTCCCGGGCGCCTTCCTACAATGAGCAGTTCTTC. It encodes CASSRAPSYNEQFF.

V and J are TRBV4-1 and TRBJ2-2; no definite D call. The CDR3 is 15 residues long. The V end lost 1 base, the J end lost 3 bases, and 9 bases lay between the germline ends. The germline gives CDR1 MGHRA, CDR2 YSYEKL. CDR3 coding DNA: TGCGCCAGCAGCCAAGGTCCAGGCGACACCGGGGAGCTGTTTTTT. It is translated as CASSQGPGDTGELFF.

The table lists this clonotype with many counts. CDR3 sequence: CASSKLQLGGYTF. The CDR3 DNA sequence: TGCGCCAGCAGCAAATTACAACTAGGCGGCTACACCTTC. The chain carries TRBV5-1 and TRBJ1-2; D not certain. The CDR3 has 13 amino acids. Trimming took 4 bases from V and 8 from J, leaving 15 bases between them. Germline CDR1 and CDR2: SGHRS and YFSETQ.

CDR3 DNA sequence: TGTGCCAGCAGCTTAGCCCCCTTTTGGGATGAGCAGTTCTTC. Its protein is CASSLAPFWDEQFF. The rearrangement joins TRBV7-3 to TRBJ2-1; D is uncertain. CDR1 is SGHTA, CDR2 FQGTGA, per germline. The V end lost 2 bases, the J end lost 8 bases, and 13 bases lay between the germline ends. The CDR3 sequence is 14 residues long.